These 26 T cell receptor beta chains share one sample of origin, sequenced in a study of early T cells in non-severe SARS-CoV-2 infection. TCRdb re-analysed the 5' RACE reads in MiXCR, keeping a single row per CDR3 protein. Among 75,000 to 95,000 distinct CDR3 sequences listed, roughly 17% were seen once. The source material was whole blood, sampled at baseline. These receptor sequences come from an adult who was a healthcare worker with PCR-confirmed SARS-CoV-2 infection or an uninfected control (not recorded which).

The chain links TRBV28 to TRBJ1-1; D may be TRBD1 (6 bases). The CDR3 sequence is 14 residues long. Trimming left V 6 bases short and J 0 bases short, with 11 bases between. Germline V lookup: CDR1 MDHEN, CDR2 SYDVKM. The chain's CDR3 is CASRDGQLNTEAFF. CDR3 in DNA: TGTGCCAGCAGGGACGGACAGTTGAACACTGAAGCTTTCTTT.

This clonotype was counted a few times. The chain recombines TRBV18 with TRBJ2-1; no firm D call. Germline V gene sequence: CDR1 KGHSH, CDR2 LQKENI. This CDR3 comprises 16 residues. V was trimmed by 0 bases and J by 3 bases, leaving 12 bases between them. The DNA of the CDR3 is TGTGCCAGCTCACCACCCCTAGGCGCAGACTACAATGAGCAGTTCTTC. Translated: CASSPPLGADYNEQFF.

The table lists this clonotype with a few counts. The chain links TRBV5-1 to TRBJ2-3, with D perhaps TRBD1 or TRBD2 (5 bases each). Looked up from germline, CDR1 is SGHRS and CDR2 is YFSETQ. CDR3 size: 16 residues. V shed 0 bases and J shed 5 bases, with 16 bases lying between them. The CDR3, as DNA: TGCGCCAGCAGCTTGGCCTTGGGGGAGTATGAAGATACGCAGTATTTT. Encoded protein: CASSLALGEYEDTQYF.

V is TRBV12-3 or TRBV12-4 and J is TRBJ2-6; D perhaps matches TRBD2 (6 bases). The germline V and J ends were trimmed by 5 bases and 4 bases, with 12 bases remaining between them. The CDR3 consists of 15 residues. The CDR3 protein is CASSPGVSGANVLTF. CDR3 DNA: TGTGCCAGCAGTCCGGGGGTTTCCGGGGCCAACGTCCTGACTTTC.

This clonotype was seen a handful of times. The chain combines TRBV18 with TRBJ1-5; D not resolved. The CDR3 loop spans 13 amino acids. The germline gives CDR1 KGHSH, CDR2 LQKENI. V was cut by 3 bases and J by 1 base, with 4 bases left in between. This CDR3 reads CASSPDSNQPQHF. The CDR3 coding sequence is TGTGCCAGCTCACCGGACAGCAATCAGCCCCAGCATTTT.

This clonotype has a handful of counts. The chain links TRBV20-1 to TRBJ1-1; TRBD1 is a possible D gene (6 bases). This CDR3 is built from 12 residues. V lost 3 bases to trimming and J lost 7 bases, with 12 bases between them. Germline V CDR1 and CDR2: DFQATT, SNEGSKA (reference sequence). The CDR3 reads CSARRPGVEAFF. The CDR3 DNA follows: TGCAGTGCTAGGAGACCAGGGGTTGAAGCTTTCTTT.

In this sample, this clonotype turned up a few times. Here the CDR3 reads CSATTSSGSPYEQYF. The CDR3 DNA reads TGCAGTGCCACCACCTCTAGCGGGAGCCCCTACGAGCAGTACTTC. The chain employs TRBV20-1 and TRBJ2-7; 10 bases are shared with TRBD2. V lost 6 bases and J lost 2; bases outside the gene matches: 10. The V gene's germline CDR1 is DFQATT and CDR2 SNEGSKA (reference sequence). The length of the CDR3 is 15 residues.

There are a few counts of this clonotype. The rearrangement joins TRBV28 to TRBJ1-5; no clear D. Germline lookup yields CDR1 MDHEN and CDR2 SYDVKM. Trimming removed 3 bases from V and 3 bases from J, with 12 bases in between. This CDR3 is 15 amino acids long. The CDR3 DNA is TGTGCCAGCAGTTTCAACCCTGGGGACAATCAGCCCCAGCATTTT. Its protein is CASSFNPGDNQPQHF.

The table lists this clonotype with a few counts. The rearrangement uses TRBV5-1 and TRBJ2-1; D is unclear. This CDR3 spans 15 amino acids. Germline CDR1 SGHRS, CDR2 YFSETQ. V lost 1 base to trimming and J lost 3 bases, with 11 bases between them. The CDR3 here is CASSLLYGDYNEQFF. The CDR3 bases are TGCGCCAGCAGCTTGCTCTACGGAGACTACAATGAGCAGTTCTTC.

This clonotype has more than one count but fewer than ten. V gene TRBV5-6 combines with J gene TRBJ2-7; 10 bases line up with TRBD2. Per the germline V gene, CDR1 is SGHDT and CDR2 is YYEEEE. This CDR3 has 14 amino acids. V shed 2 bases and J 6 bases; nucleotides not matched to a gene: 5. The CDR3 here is CASSFPGLASEQYF. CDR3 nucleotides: TGTGCCAGCAGCTTTCCGGGACTAGCGAGCGAGCAGTACTTC. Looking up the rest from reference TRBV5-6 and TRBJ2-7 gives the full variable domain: DAGVTQSPTHLIKTRGQQVTLRCSPKSGHDTVSWYQQALGQGPQFIFQYYEEEERQRGNFPDRFSGHQFPNYSSELNVNALLLGDSALYLCASSFPGLASEQYFGPGTRLTVT.

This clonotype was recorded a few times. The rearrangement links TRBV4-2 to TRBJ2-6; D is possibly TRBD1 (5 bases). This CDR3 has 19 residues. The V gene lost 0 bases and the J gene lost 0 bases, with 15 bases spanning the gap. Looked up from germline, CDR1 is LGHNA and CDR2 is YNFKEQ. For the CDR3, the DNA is TGTGCCAGCAGCCAAGATCAGGGTCTCACAAGCTCTGGGGCCAACGTCCTGACTTTC. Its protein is CASSQDQGLTSSGANVLTF.

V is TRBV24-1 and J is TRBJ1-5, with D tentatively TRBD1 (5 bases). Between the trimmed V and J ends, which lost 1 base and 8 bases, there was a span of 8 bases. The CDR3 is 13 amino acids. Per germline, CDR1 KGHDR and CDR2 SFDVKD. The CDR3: CATSDFTGEPQHF. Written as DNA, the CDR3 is TGTGCCACCAGTGATTTCACGGGGGAGCCCCAGCATTTT.

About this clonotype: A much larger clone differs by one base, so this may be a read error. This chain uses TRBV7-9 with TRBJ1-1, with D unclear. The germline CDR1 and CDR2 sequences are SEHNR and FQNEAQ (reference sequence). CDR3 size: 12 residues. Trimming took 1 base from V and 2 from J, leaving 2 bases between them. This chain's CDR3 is CASSLDNTEAFF. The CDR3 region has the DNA TGTGCCAGCAGCTTAGATAACACTGAAGCTTTCTTT.

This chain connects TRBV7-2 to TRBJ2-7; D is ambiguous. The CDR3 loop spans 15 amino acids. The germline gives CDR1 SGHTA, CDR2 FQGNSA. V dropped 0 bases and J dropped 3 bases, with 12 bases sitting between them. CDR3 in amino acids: CASSLAGKAFYEQYF. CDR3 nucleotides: TGTGCCAGCAGCTTAGCGGGAAAGGCATTCTACGAGCAGTACTTC.

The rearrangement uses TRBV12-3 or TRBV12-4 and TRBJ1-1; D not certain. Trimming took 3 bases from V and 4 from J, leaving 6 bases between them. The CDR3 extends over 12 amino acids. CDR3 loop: CASSFMGTEAFF. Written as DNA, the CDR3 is TGTGCCAGCAGTTTTATGGGCACTGAAGCTTTCTTT.

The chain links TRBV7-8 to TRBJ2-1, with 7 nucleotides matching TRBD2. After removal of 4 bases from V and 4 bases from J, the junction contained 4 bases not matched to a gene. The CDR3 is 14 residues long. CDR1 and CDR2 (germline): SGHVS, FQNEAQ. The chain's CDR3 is CASSSRTSYNEQFF. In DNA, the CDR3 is TGTGCCAGCAGCTCGAGGACTAGTTACAATGAGCAGTTCTTC.

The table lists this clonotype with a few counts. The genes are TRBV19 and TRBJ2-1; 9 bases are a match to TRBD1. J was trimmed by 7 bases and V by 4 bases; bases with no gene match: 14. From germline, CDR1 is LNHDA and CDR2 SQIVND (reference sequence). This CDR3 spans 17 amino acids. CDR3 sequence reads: CASSKEGQGVMQNEQFF. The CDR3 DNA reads TGTGCCAGTAGTAAAGAGGGACAGGGTGTAATGCAAAATGAGCAGTTCTTC. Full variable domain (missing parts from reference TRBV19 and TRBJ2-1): DGGITQSPKYLFRKEGQNVTLSCEQNLNHDAMYWYRQDPGQGLRLIYYSQIVNDFQKGDIAEGYSVSREKKESFPLTVTSAQKNPTAFYLCASSKEGQGVMQNEQFFGPGTRLTVL.

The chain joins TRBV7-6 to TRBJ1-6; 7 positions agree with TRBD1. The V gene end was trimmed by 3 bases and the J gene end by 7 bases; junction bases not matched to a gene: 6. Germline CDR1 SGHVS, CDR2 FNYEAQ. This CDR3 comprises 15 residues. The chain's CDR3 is CASSLGQYGNSPLHF. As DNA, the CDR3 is TGTGCCAGCAGCTTGGGACAGTACGGGAATTCACCCCTCCACTTT.

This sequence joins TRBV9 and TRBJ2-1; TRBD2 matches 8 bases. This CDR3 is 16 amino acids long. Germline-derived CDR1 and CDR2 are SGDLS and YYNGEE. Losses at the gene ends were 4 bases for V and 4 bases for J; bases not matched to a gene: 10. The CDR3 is CASSLTGTRGYNEQFF. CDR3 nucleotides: TGTGCCAGCAGCCTAACCGGGACTAGGGGGTACAATGAGCAGTTCTTC.

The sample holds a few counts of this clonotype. The CDR3, as DNA: TGTGCCAGCAGTTTTCGTCGAGAAAAACTGTTTTTT. Translation: CASSFRREKLFF. The genes are TRBV28 and TRBJ1-4; D gene ambiguous. This CDR3 comprises 12 residues. CDR1 is MDHEN and CDR2 is SYDVKM in the germline V gene. Trimming shortened V by 3 bases and J by 8 bases, and 7 bases separated the two germline ends.

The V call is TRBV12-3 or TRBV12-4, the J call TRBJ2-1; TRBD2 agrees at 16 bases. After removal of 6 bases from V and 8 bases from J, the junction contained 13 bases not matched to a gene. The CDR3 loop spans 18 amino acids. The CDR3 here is CASSLSGTSGRAGDEQFF. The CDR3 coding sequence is TGTGCCAGCAGCTTAAGCGGGACTAGCGGGAGGGCGGGCGATGAGCAGTTCTTC.

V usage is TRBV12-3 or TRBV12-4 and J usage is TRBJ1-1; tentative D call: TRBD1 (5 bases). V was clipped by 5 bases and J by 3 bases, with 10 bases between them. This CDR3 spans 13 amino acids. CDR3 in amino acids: CASSLKGHTEAFF. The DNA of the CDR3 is TGTGCCAGCAGTCTCAAGGGGCACACTGAAGCTTTCTTT.

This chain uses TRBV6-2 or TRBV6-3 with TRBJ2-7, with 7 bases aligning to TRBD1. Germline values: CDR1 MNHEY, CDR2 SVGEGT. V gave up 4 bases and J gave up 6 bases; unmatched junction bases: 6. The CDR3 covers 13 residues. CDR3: CASSSQGLGEQYF. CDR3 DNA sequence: TGTGCCAGCAGTTCACAGGGGTTGGGCGAGCAGTACTTC.

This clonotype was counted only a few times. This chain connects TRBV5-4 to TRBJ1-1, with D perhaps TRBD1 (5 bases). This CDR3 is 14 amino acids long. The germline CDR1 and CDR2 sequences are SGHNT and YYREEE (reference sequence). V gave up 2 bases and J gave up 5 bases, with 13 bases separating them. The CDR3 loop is CASSFSRGKTEAFF. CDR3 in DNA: TGTGCCAGCAGCTTTAGTAGGGGCAAGACTGAAGCTTTCTTT.

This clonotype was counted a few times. The CDR3 loop reads CASSFRIRGTDTQYF. The CDR3, as DNA: TGTGCCAGCAGCTTTAGGATTCGTGGCACAGATACGCAGTATTTT. The chain recombines TRBV7-2 with TRBJ2-3, with D uncertain. With 3 bases removed from V and 1 base from J, the gap between germline ends came to 11 bases. The CDR3 runs to 15 residues. The germline V gene has CDR1 SGHTA and CDR2 FQGNSA.

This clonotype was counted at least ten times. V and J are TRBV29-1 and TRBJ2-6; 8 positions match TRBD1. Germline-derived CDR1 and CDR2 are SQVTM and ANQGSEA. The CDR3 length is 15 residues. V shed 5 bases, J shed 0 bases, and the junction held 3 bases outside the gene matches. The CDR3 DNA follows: TGCAGCGTTAGACAGGGGAGCTCTGGGGCCAACGTCCTGACTTTC. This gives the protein CSVRQGSSGANVLTF.